This T cell receptor beta chain came from a study of sequential checkpoint blockade in melanoma. CDR1 SGHRS and CDR2 YFSETQ come from the germline V gene. Trimming removed 2 bases from V and 5 bases from J; junction bases left unmatched: 7. This CDR3 region has 15 residues. Method: immunoSEQ multiplex PCR; TCRdb's copy keeps in-frame clones and lacks some. This table holds about 6,100 clones, around three fifths found once. Treatment defined: randomized to nivolumab then ipilimumab (arm A) or the reverse (arm B). The chain employs TRBV5-1 and TRBJ2-7; 10 nucleotides match TRBD2. The source was CD8+ T cells sorted from blood (inferred from file names), collected from a patient given nivolumab and ipilimumab in sequence. This receptor was identified in a human donor with melanoma. The CDR3 region has the DNA TGCGCCAGCAGCTTATCGGGACTAGCGTTCCACGAGCAGTACTTC. It is translated as CASSLSGLAFHEQYF.